This T cell receptor beta chain was identified in a study of metastatic and nonmetastatic thyroid tumors. At the level of the study: Malignant thyroid and benign thyroid patients provided blood and tumor or nodule tissue whose repertoires were compared.

This clone was seen a handful of times. Its specificity is not known. Patients had received no treatment of any kind before thyroid surgery. TCRdb called clones again from the PCR reads with MiXCR. The sample contains 26,000 or so clones, roughly 17% of which appear only once. Study-wide points: Reports indicated that malignant thyroid tumors showed significantly higher TCR beta diversity than benign nodules did, in blood and tumor.

CDR1 is GTSNPN, CDR2 SVGIG, per germline (reference sequence). This CDR3 comprises 16 residues. Trimming cost V 2 bases and J 1 base, with 14 bases left between them. This TCR derives from a male donor with papillary thyroid cancer or a benign thyroid nodule (not recorded which). Some clones in this sample may be carry-over from other donors' samples. This chain connects TRBV30 to TRBJ2-2, with D possibly being TRBD1 or TRBD2 (5 bases each). Material: blood. The CDR3: CAWSPRGSLNTGELFF. DNA for the CDR3: TGTGCCTGGAGTCCCCGGGGCAGCCTGAACACCGGGGAGCTGTTTTTT.